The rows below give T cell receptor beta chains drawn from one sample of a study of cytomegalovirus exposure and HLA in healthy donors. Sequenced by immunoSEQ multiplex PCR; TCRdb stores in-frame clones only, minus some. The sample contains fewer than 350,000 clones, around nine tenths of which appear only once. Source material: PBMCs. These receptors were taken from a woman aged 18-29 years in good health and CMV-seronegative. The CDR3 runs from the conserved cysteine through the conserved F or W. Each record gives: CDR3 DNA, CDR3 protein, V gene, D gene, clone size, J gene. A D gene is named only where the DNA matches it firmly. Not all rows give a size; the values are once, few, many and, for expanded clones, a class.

TGCAGCGTCGACTTCGGAAACACCATATATTTT | CSVDFGNTIYF | TRBV29-1 | - | - | TRBJ1-3
TGTGCCAGTAGTACCCTAGCGGCGAATACCTACGAGCAGTACTTC | CASSTLAANTYEQYF | TRBV19 | TRBD2 | once | TRBJ2-7
TGTGCCGGGGACACGAACACTGAAGCTTTCTTT | CAGDTNTEAFF | TRBV2 | - | - | TRBJ1-1
TGTGCCAGCAGCTCCGAGTCCGGTCAGCCCCAGCATTTT | CASSSESGQPQHF | TRBV11-1 | - | - | TRBJ1-5
TGTGCCAGCAGCTCCGGGACTAGCGGGGGGGCAGGGGATACGCAGTATTTT | CASSSGTSGGAGDTQYF | TRBV13 | TRBD2 | - | TRBJ2-3
TGTGCCAGCATCATAAGCTTGGACAGATCGAACACTGAAGCTTTCTTT | CASIISLDRSNTEAFF | TRBV5-8 | - | - | TRBJ1-1
TGTGCCAGCAGCCAAGAGGGGCGCGGTCAGCCCCAGCATTTT | CASSQEGRGQPQHF | TRBV4-2 | - | - | TRBJ1-5
TGCGCCAGCAGCCTTCTATCGACAGGGAGTGAAGCTTTCTTT | CASSLLSTGSEAFF | TRBV5-1 | TRBD1 | - | TRBJ1-1
TGTGCCAGCAGCCAGGGGGCCAACCCGACCTACGAGCAGTACTTC | CASSQGANPTYEQYF | TRBV6-5 | TRBD1 | - | TRBJ2-7
TGTGCCAGCAGCCACGGGGGGTCCTCCTACGAGCAGTACTTC | CASSHGGSSYEQYF | TRBV7-8 | TRBD2 | - | TRBJ2-7
TGTGCCAGCAGTTATGCCCTGAGGCAGGGCTATGGCTACACCTTC | CASSYALRQGYGYTF | TRBV6-6 | - | - | TRBJ1-2
TGTGCCAGCAGTCCCAGGAACTATGGCTACACCTTC | CASSPRNYGYTF | TRBV5-4 | - | - | TRBJ1-2
TGTGCCAGCGGCTGGGGGGATGAGCAGTTCTTC | CASGWGDEQFF | TRBV27 | - | - | TRBJ2-1
TGTGCTAGTGGTTCCCGACAGGGAGGAACCGGGGAGCTGTTTTTT | CASGSRQGGTGELFF | TRBV12-5 | - | - | TRBJ2-2
TGTGCCAGCAGTAATCACAGGGGGGTGAACACTGAAGCTTTCTTT | CASSNHRGVNTEAFF | TRBV6-5 | TRBD1 | - | TRBJ1-1
TGTGCCAGCACCGTGGCGGGAGGGCGAGGGTATGGCTACACCTTC | CASTVAGGRGYGYTF | TRBV13 | - | - | TRBJ1-2
TGTGCCAGCAGCCCCCCCGGGACACTAACTAACTATGGCTACACCTTC | CASSPPGTLTNYGYTF | TRBV5-4 | - | - | TRBJ1-2
TGTGCCAGCAGCAAAGCGCTGGGGACTAGCGGGGAAGTCGAGCAGTACTTC | CASSKALGTSGEVEQYF | TRBV21-1 | - | - | TRBJ2-7
TGTGCCAGCAGTTTACTGTCGGCAGGGGGCACAGATACGCAGTATTTT | CASSLLSAGGTDTQYF | TRBV28 | - | few | TRBJ2-3
TGTGCCAGCAGCTCCACATATGGCTACACCTTC | CASSSTYGYTF | TRBV5-5 | - | - | TRBJ1-2
TGTGCCAGCAGCTTCCTTGAAAACAGTAACTATGGCTACACCTTC | CASSFLENSNYGYTF | TRBV5-8 | - | - | TRBJ1-2
TGTGCCACCAGACAGGGGGGCAGCCAGCCCCAGCATTTT | CATRQGGSQPQHF | TRBV19 | TRBD1 | - | TRBJ1-5
TGTGCCAGCAGAGAACAGGGGGCGCGCAAGTTCTTC | CASREQGARKFF | TRBV2 | TRBD1 | - | TRBJ2-1
TGTGCCAGCAGCCATCGGACAGGGGGCTCTCGTGAAAAACTGTTTTTT | CASSHRTGGSREKLFF | TRBV14 | TRBD1 | - | TRBJ1-4
TGTGCCAGCAGCGTAGGGTCGAGGGACTCGGGCACCATATATTTT | CASSVGSRDSGTIYF | TRBV9 | - | - | TRBJ1-3
TGCAGTATAACCCACTCAAAGGGGGGGCAAGCTTTCTTT | CSITHSKGGQAFF | TRBV29-1 | - | - | TRBJ1-1
TGTGCCAGCAGTGAAGTACAGGGGGCAAGCTACGGCTACACCTTC | CASSEVQGASYGYTF | TRBV2 | TRBD1 | few | TRBJ1-2
TGTGCCAGCAGTAAACAGGGTAGCACTGAAGCTTTCTTT | CASSKQGSTEAFF | TRBV6-5 | - | - | TRBJ1-1
TGTGCCATCAGTGAGTCGCAGCGGGGGACGCAAGAGACCCAGTACTTC | CAISESQRGTQETQYF | TRBV10-3 | TRBD2 | - | TRBJ2-5
TGTGCCAGCAGTTCACAGCGGGGGGGCTACGAGCAGTACTTC | CASSSQRGGYEQYF | TRBV6-5 | TRBD2 | once | TRBJ2-7
TGTGCCAGCAGCCCTAAGCAGGGGCTGAACACTGAAGCTTTCTTT | CASSPKQGLNTEAFF | TRBV7-8 | - | few | TRBJ1-1
TGTGCCAGGGCTTGCAACACTGAAGCTTTCTTT | CARACNTEAFF | TRBV11-3 | - | - | TRBJ1-1
TGTGCCAGCTCACCACTACCGGCAGGGGGAACTAATGAAAAACTGTTTTTT | CASSPLPAGGTNEKLFF | TRBV18 | TRBD1 | once | TRBJ1-4
TGTGCCAGCTCAGGGCCCTTCCTCGATGGCTACACCTTC | CASSGPFLDGYTF | TRBV27 | - | - | TRBJ1-2
TGCGCCAGCAGCTCTTGGGGGCCCGGGGGGGCGAACATTCAGTACTTC | CASSSWGPGGANIQYF | TRBV5-1 | TRBD2 | - | TRBJ2-4
TGTGCCAGCAGTGAAGTAGGAGGCACTGAAGCTTTCTTT | CASSEVGGTEAFF | TRBV6-5 | - | - | TRBJ1-1
TGTGCCAGCAGCTGGGGACTAACCGGGGAGCTGTTTTTT | CASSWGLTGELFF | TRBV5-6 | TRBD2 | - | TRBJ2-2
TGCGCCAGCAGTGAGTCGTACGGGCAGCCCCAGCATTTT | CASSESYGQPQHF | TRBV10-1 | - | - | TRBJ1-5
TGTGCCAGCAGATCCCCTGATAATTCACCCCTCCACTTT | CASRSPDNSPLHF | TRBV6-1 | - | - | TRBJ1-6
TGTGCTAGTGGTTTGGTACTGGGGACACACTATTTC | CASGLVLGTHYF | TRBV12-5 | - | - | TRBJ1-2
TGTGCCTGGATGGGACAGGGAAGCAATCAGCCCCAGCATTTT | CAWMGQGSNQPQHF | TRBV30 | TRBD1 | - | TRBJ1-5
TGCGCCAGCAGCCGTATACAGGGAGGGAATCAGCCCCAGCATTTT | CASSRIQGGNQPQHF | TRBV4-1 | - | once | TRBJ1-5
TGTGCCAGCAGCTTCCCGGGAAGGGTCGTCGACGAGCAGTACTTC | CASSFPGRVVDEQYF | TRBV5-6 | - | few | TRBJ2-7
TGTGCCAGCAGTGACCCTTCGAGGTCTTTCGGGGAGCTGTTTTTT | CASSDPSRSFGELFF | TRBV2 | - | - | TRBJ2-2
TGTGCCAGCAGTTACGAGAGCGGTGCTCGATTCTTC | CASSYESGARFF | TRBV6-6 | - | - | TRBJ2-1
TGTGCCAGCTCACCGTCAGGGGGAAGGCGCGAGCAGTACTTC | CASSPSGGRREQYF | TRBV18 | TRBD1 | - | TRBJ2-7
TGTGCCAGCAGCTTAGTTGGACAGAATAATGAAAAACTGTTTTTT | CASSLVGQNNEKLFF | TRBV11-2 | - | - | TRBJ1-4
TGTGCCAGCAGTGAGAGACAGAGCAATCAGCCCCAGCATTTT | CASSERQSNQPQHF | TRBV6-1 | - | - | TRBJ1-5
TGTGCCAGCAGCGTACAGCCGAACACTGAAGCTTTCTTT | CASSVQPNTEAFF | TRBV6-6 | - | - | TRBJ1-1
TGTGCTAGTGGTTTGATCTCAAAGGACAGGGAGAGGTCGGAGACTGAAGCTTTCTTT | CASGLISKDRERSETEAFF | TRBV12-5 | TRBD1 | - | TRBJ1-1
TGCGCCAGCAGTGAGTCGAGACAGGGAATACCTGGAAACACCATATATTTT | CASSESRQGIPGNTIYF | TRBV10-1 | TRBD1 | - | TRBJ1-3